The next 21 T cell receptor beta chains were all read from a single sample in a study of T cell responses to AZD1222 COVID-19 vaccine. Some clones are missing from TCRdb's copy, which holds only in-frame ones; the method was immunoSEQ multiplex PCR. This repertoire shows more than 150,000 clones, nearly 95% found once; its top ten account for roughly 2%. The sequencing here drew on peripheral blood, taken 28 days after the second AZD1222 dose. Receptors originate from an adult who received the AZD1222 COVID-19 vaccine.

This clone was seen a single time. The V gene is TRBV3-1 (or the pseudogene TRBV3-2), the J gene TRBJ2-5, with 8 positions matching TRBD2. In germline, CDR1 is LGHDT, CDR2 YNNKEL (reference sequence). This CDR3 has 16 residues. Losses at the gene ends were 4 bases for V and 0 bases for J; bases not matched to a gene: 7. As DNA, the CDR3 is TGTGCCAGCAGCCGTCGGCTAGCGGGTAACCAAGAGACCCAGTACTTC. Amino acid sequence: CASSRRLAGNQETQYF.

The rearrangement joins TRBV6-5 to TRBJ1-2; TRBD1 matches at 7 bases. Trimming removed 6 bases from V and 8 bases from J; junction bases left unmatched: 12. CDR1 and CDR2 from the germline V gene are MNHEY and SVGAGI. CDR3 length equals 14 residues. As DNA, the CDR3 is TGTGCCAGCAGCAAGAACGACAGGGTCGGAGGCTACACCTTC. Translated: CASSKNDRVGGYTF.

The CDR3 sequence: CASSLLQRGFSSPLHF. In DNA, the CDR3 is TGTGCCAGCAGCTTATTACAGCGAGGGTTTAGTTCACCCCTCCACTTT. V and J are TRBV13 and TRBJ1-6; no clear D. The CDR3 runs to 16 residues. Trimming shortened V by 2 bases and J by 9 bases, and 17 bases separated the two germline ends. Germline V gives CDR1 PRHDT, CDR2 FYEKMQ (reference sequence).

A single count supports this clone. The chain joins TRBV27 to TRBJ1-1, with a weak D call TRBD1 (6 bases). The germline V gene has CDR1 MNHEY and CDR2 SMNVEV (reference sequence). This CDR3 has 12 amino acids. Trimming stripped 5 bases from V and 7 bases from J, with 11 bases between. The CDR3 DNA is TGTGCCAGCAGTACAGGGCGGGATGAAGCTTTCTTT. Translation gives CASSTGRDEAFF.

This chain links TRBV7-2 with TRBJ1-5; 7 nucleotides align to TRBD1. The CDR3 totals 14 residues. The V and J ends lost 3 bases and 6 bases, in that order; junction bases with no gene match: 5. Germline CDR1 and CDR2: SGHTA and FQGNSA. The CDR3 sequence is CASSFRGWGQPQHF. The CDR3 region has the DNA TGTGCCAGCAGCTTCAGGGGGTGGGGTCAGCCCCAGCATTTT.

This sequence joins TRBV29-1 and TRBJ1-2, with D perhaps TRBD1 (5 bases). V was trimmed by 4 bases and J by 4 bases, leaving 10 bases between them. The CDR3 runs 12 residues. The germline gives CDR1 SQVTM, CDR2 ANQGSEA. The CDR3 DNA reads as TGCAGCGTTGTGGACACCCTCTATGGCTACACCTTC. It is translated as CSVVDTLYGYTF.

J is TRBJ2-3 and V is TRBV7-3; 8 nucleotides agree with TRBD2. Germline V gives CDR1 SGHTA, CDR2 FQGTGA. V lost 3 bases and J lost 2; bases outside the gene matches: 1. The CDR3 is 14 residues long. CDR3 protein: CASSFSGITDTQYF. The CDR3, as DNA: TGTGCCAGCAGCTTTAGCGGGATCACAGATACGCAGTATTTT.

This rearrangement joins TRBV10-3 to TRBJ1-6; D is ambiguous. Trimming cost V 6 bases and J 3 bases, with 9 bases left between them. The CDR3 spans 14 residues. In germline, CDR1 is ENHRY, CDR2 SYGVKD. This chain's CDR3 is CAIRSEDYNSPLHF. The CDR3 nucleotides are TGTGCCATCAGGTCGGAGGACTATAATTCACCCCTCCACTTT.

The chain uses TRBV12-3 or TRBV12-4 and TRBJ1-6; D unresolved. CDR3 size: 12 residues. V lost 6 bases to trimming and J lost 8 bases, with 8 bases between them. The CDR3 bases are TGTGCCAGCAGCCGAGGCGATTCACCCCTCCACTTT. It is translated as CASSRGDSPLHF.

This chain connects TRBV12-3 or TRBV12-4 to TRBJ1-2; 7 bases are shared with TRBD1. The V and J ends lost 5 bases and 7 bases, in that order; junction bases with no gene match: 7. CDR3 size: 13 residues. The CDR3, as DNA: TGTGCCAGCAGTATAGGGGACAGCGCTGGCTACACCTTC. Translation gives CASSIGDSAGYTF.

The CDR3 is CASSQHYEQYF. As DNA, the CDR3 is TGTGCCAGCAGCCAACACTACGAGCAGTACTTC. The V and J genes are TRBV7-2 and TRBJ2-7; no firm D call. In germline, CDR1 is SGHTA, CDR2 FQGNSA. This CDR3 is built from 11 residues. Deletions cut 5 bases from V and 3 bases from J, with 5 bases between.

The V call is TRBV10-3, the J call TRBJ2-6, with D maybe TRBD2 (5 bases). CDR3 length equals 18 residues. CDR1 and CDR2 from the germline V gene are ENHRY and SYGVKD. The V end lost 6 bases, the J end lost 0 bases, and 18 bases lay between the germline ends. Here the CDR3 reads CAIRPSPFRSSGANVLTF. The CDR3 region has the DNA TGTGCCATCAGACCTAGCCCCTTCCGCTCCTCTGGGGCCAACGTCCTGACTTTC.

CDR3 coding DNA: TGTGCCAGCAGCTTTGATAGCGGGGGAGGGGAGCAGTTCTTC. Protein product: CASSFDSGGGEQFF. The chain carries TRBV7-3 and TRBJ2-1, with TRBD2 matching 9 bases. CDR1 and CDR2 (germline): SGHTA, FQGTGA. Germline trimming cut 3 bases from V and 10 bases from J; bases unmatched to any gene: 7. The CDR3 totals 14 residues.

The genes are TRBV7-9 and TRBJ2-7, with 7 nucleotides matching TRBD1. Unmatched junction bases numbered 7, after V lost 1 base and J lost 1 base. The CDR3 has 16 amino acids. Germline assignment: CDR1 SEHNR and CDR2 FQNEAQ (reference sequence). CDR3 sequence reads: CASSLGDSPSSYEQYF. CDR3 bases: TGTGCCAGCAGCTTAGGGGACAGTCCTTCATCCTACGAGCAGTACTTC.

This rearrangement joins TRBV4-3 to TRBJ2-7; a weak D match, TRBD1 (6 bases). The germline V gene encodes CDR1 LGHNA and CDR2 YSLEER. V lost 0 bases and J lost 7, with 19 bases in between. This CDR3 region has 16 residues. The CDR3 region is CASSQDGSGADGEQYF. The DNA of the CDR3 is TGCGCCAGCAGCCAAGATGGTTCAGGGGCCGATGGGGAGCAGTACTTC.

This chain joins TRBV4-2 and TRBJ1-2, with D perhaps TRBD1 (5 bases). Germline V gene data show CDR1 as LGHNA and CDR2 as YNFKEQ. V was trimmed by 0 bases and J by 10 bases, leaving 18 bases between them. The CDR3 length is 15 residues. The CDR3 sequence is CASSQDLRGSDDYTF. In DNA, the CDR3 is TGTGCCAGCAGCCAAGATTTGCGGGGCTCCGATGACTACACCTTC.

V gene TRBV5-1 combines with J gene TRBJ1-1, with a tentative D call TRBD1 (6 bases). The CDR3 sequence is 14 residues long. Trimming took 3 bases from V and 7 from J, leaving 16 bases between them. CDR1 is SGHRS, CDR2 YFSETQ, per germline. The CDR3, as DNA: TGCGCCAGCAGCTCTGGAGGGGGAGAAGGTGAAGCTTTCTTT. Translating it yields CASSSGGGEGEAFF.

The rearrangement links TRBV19 to TRBJ2-5; 8 nucleotides match TRBD2. The CDR3 has 15 residues. The V and J ends lost 5 bases and 5 bases, in that order; junction bases with no gene match: 10. Per the germline V gene, CDR1 is LNHDA and CDR2 is SQIVND (reference sequence). The DNA of the CDR3 is TGTGCCAGTAGTCCCGGGGGGGGGCTAAGGGAGACCCAGTACTTC. This gives the protein CASSPGGGLRETQYF.

The chain uses TRBV6-5 and TRBJ1-4; no firm D call. V was trimmed by 0 bases and J by 10 bases, leaving 15 bases between them. The CDR3 covers 15 residues. Germline assignment: CDR1 MNHEY and CDR2 SVGAGI. The DNA for the CDR3 is TGTGCCAGCAGTTACTCACTCAAAGACCTGCCAAAACTGTTTTTT. This sequence encodes CASSYSLKDLPKLFF.

The V and J genes are TRBV10-3 and TRBJ1-5; the match to TRBD1 covers 7 bases. The V gene's germline CDR1 is ENHRY and CDR2 SYGVKD. V lost 8 bases, J lost 3 bases, and 10 bases stayed unmatched. CDR3 length: 15 residues. The CDR3 here is CAIQGGDGVNQPQHF. In nucleotides, the CDR3 is TGTGCCATCCAGGGGGGGGACGGAGTCAATCAGCCCCAGCATTTT.

The chain has TRBV5-1 and TRBJ1-1; D is perhaps TRBD1 (6 bases). There are 14 residues in the CDR3. V lost 4 bases, J lost 4 bases, and 14 bases lay in between. Looked up from germline, CDR1 is SGHRS and CDR2 is YFSETQ. CDR3 DNA sequence: TGCGCCAGCAGCGGAAGAGGGGGGCCCACTGAAGCTTTCTTT. Translated: CASSGRGGPTEAFF.